These 25 T cell receptor beta chains share one sample of origin, sequenced in a study of blood T cell repertoires in COVID-19. Assay used: immunoSEQ multiplex PCR; TCRdb lists only in-frame clones, some missing. The sample lists about 34,000 clones; less than 95% were seen once. Specimen: peripheral blood. These receptors all come from a man aged 80 or over with acute or convalescent COVID-19.

This rearrangement joins TRBV6-5 to TRBJ2-5; 8 bases align to TRBD1. With 4 bases clipped from V and 5 bases from J, the junction kept 3 bases outside the gene matches. This CDR3 region has 13 residues. Germline V CDR1 and CDR2: MNHEY, SVGAGI. The CDR3 coding sequence is TGTGCCAGCAGTTGGACAGGGCCGGAGACCCAGTACTTC. Translated, it gives CASSWTGPETQYF.

This clone showed up just once. The CDR3 DNA is TGTGCCTGGAAAGGGACAGCCAATTCACCCCTCCACTTT. Translation: CAWKGTANSPLHF. This chain uses TRBV30 with TRBJ1-6; 7 nucleotides agree with TRBD1. CDR1 and CDR2 from the germline V gene are GTSNPN and SVGIG (reference sequence). The trim removed 4 bases at V and 7 bases at J, leaving 4 bases unmatched. This CDR3 contains 13 residues.

The chain combines TRBV7-2 with TRBJ1-3, with TRBD1 as a possible D gene (5 bases). The CDR3 is 15 amino acids. V lost 2 bases, J lost 2 bases, and 10 bases lay in between. Germline V gives CDR1 SGHTA, CDR2 FQGNSA. CDR3 nucleotides: TGTGCCAGCAGCTTATGGCAGGGCCCTGGAAACACCATATATTTT. Translating it yields CASSLWQGPGNTIYF.

The chain is built from TRBV5-1 and TRBJ2-3; 14 nucleotides line up with TRBD2. The CDR3 loop spans 18 amino acids. The V gene's germline CDR1 is SGHRS and CDR2 YFSETQ. V dropped 2 bases and J dropped 0; count of bases not matched to a gene: 5. The CDR3 reads CASSFGLAGGPSTDTQYF. Written as DNA, the CDR3 is TGCGCCAGCAGCTTCGGACTAGCGGGGGGACCTAGCACAGATACGCAGTATTTT.

This clone occurred a few times. The genes are TRBV5-4 and TRBJ1-2; D uncertain. The CDR3 sequence is 14 residues long. The germline V and J ends were trimmed by 0 bases and 6 bases, with 12 bases remaining between them. Germline values: CDR1 SGHNT, CDR2 YYREEE (reference sequence). This CDR3 reads CASSLGSERDGYTF. The CDR3, as DNA: TGTGCCAGCAGCTTGGGTTCGGAACGGGATGGCTACACCTTC.

The chain employs TRBV2 and TRBJ1-4, with D possibly TRBD1 on 6 matching bases. The CDR3 has 15 residues. The V end lost 6 bases, the J end lost 4 bases, and 15 bases lay between the germline ends. Per germline, CDR1 SNHLY and CDR2 FYNNEI. The CDR3 nucleotides are TGTGCCAGCAGGGTACAGGGAGGGGTTAATGAAAAACTGTTTTTT. It codes for CASRVQGGVNEKLFF.

This sequence joins TRBV19 and TRBJ1-5; TRBD1 agrees at 9 bases. V was clipped by 8 bases and J by 2 bases; unmatched bases: 4. Germline V lookup: CDR1 LNHDA, CDR2 SQIVND (reference sequence). The CDR3 is 14 residues long. DNA for the CDR3: TGTGCCAGTCACCGGGACAGGGGCAATCAGCCCCAGCATTTT. Its translation: CASHRDRGNQPQHF.

The J gene is TRBJ2-7, the V gene TRBV9; the D gene is possibly TRBD2 (5 bases). Trimming took off 3 bases at V and 6 bases at J, with 10 bases between the two ends. This CDR3 contains 12 residues. Germline V gene lookup returns CDR1 SGDLS and CDR2 YYNGEE. The CDR3, as DNA: TGTGCCAGCAGCGCCCTGGGGAGCGAGCAGTACTTC. Its translation: CASSALGSEQYF.

This clone was picked up one time. The chain uses TRBV2 and TRBJ1-6; unclear D gene. The CDR3 contains 15 residues. V was clipped by 2 bases and J by 6 bases, with 11 bases between them. Looked up from germline, CDR1 is SNHLY and CDR2 is FYNNEI. For the CDR3, the DNA is TGTGCCAGCAGTGAACTTCGGGAGATTAATTCACCCCTCCACTTT. Protein product: CASSELREINSPLHF.

This clone came up once. The gene calls are TRBV9 and TRBJ2-5; D call uncertain. Germline CDR1 and CDR2: SGDLS and YYNGEE. Trimming took off 5 bases at V and 5 bases at J, with 16 bases between the two ends. CDR3 length: 14 residues. The CDR3 region has the DNA TGTGCCAGCAGTTCCGGTCCAGCCGGGGAGACCCAGTACTTC. This sequence encodes CASSSGPAGETQYF.

This chain links TRBV7-9 with TRBJ1-2, with 7 bases lining up with TRBD1. The germline V gene encodes CDR1 SEHNR and CDR2 FQNEAQ (reference sequence). CDR3 size: 13 residues. V lost 0 bases and J lost 7; bases outside the gene matches: 2. The CDR3 sequence is CASSLAGGFGYTF. CDR3 nucleotides: TGTGCCAGCAGCTTAGCAGGGGGCTTTGGCTACACCTTC.

The V gene is TRBV11-2, the J gene TRBJ2-1; 8 bases are a match to TRBD2. This CDR3 spans 16 amino acids. Germline V gene sequence: CDR1 SGHAT, CDR2 FQNNGV. V shed 1 base and J 7 bases; nucleotides not matched to a gene: 9. The CDR3 DNA follows: TGTGCCAGCAGCTTAGGTGGCGGGGGGCCATTAAATGAGCAGTTCTTC. It encodes CASSLGGGGPLNEQFF.

This chain uses TRBV5-4 with TRBJ2-7; 9 positions agree with TRBD2. The CDR3 has 15 residues. The junction had 5 bases not matched to a gene; V was cut back by 4 bases and J by 0 bases. In germline, CDR1 is SGHNT, CDR2 YYREEE (reference sequence). In DNA form, the CDR3 reads TGTGCCAGCAGCGCCGGACTAGCGAACTCCTACGAGCAGTACTTC. This gives the protein CASSAGLANSYEQYF.

The V and J genes are TRBV7-2 and TRBJ2-7; D perhaps matches TRBD2 (6 bases). The V end was cut by 1 base, the J end by 0 bases, with 10 bases between. Germline lookup yields CDR1 SGHTA and CDR2 FQGNSA. This CDR3 spans 15 amino acids. The CDR3 protein is CASSLGGVTSYEQYF. CDR3 nucleotide sequence: TGTGCCAGCAGCTTAGGCGGGGTAACCTCCTACGAGCAGTACTTC.

The chain is built from TRBV2 and TRBJ1-4; D unclear. This CDR3 has 15 residues. Looked up from germline, CDR1 is SNHLY and CDR2 is FYNNEI. V was trimmed by 4 bases and J by 5 bases, leaving 14 bases between them. The CDR3 loop is CASSGIRGYNEKLFF. DNA of the CDR3: TGTGCCAGCAGTGGAATAAGAGGCTACAATGAAAAACTGTTTTTT.

The chain uses TRBV28 and TRBJ1-2; D remains ambiguous. CDR1 and CDR2 from the germline V gene are MDHEN and SYDVKM. This CDR3 has 10 residues. Trimming stripped 6 bases from V and 5 bases from J, with 4 bases between. The CDR3 nucleotides read TGTGCCAGCAGCAGTTATGGCTACACCTTC. Residues: CASSSYGYTF.

The rearrangement links TRBV28 to TRBJ2-1; 8 bases agree with TRBD2. Germline CDR1 reads MDHEN; CDR2 reads SYDVKM. The length of the CDR3 is 14 residues. Losses at the gene ends were 7 bases for V and 6 bases for J; bases not matched to a gene: 8. The CDR3 DNA reads TGTGCCAGCATTCACGGGGGGGCCCTCAATGAGCAGTTCTTC. Its protein product is CASIHGGALNEQFF.

V and J are TRBV28 and TRBJ2-7, with a tentative D call TRBD1 (5 bases). Germline V CDR1 and CDR2: MDHEN, SYDVKM. The V and J ends lost 6 bases and 0 bases respectively, with 18 bases between them. The CDR3 has 16 residues. DNA for the CDR3: TGTGCCAGCAGCCCTATCCTTAGACAGAGCTCCTACGAGCAGTACTTC. Encoded protein: CASSPILRQSSYEQYF.

The rearrangement links TRBV28 to TRBJ1-2, with 7 nucleotides matching TRBD1. CDR1 MDHEN and CDR2 SYDVKM come from the germline V gene. Trimming cost V 3 bases and J 4 bases; bases outside gene matches: 8. The CDR3 spans 15 residues. CDR3 in amino acids: CASSFQGGPGYGYTF. The CDR3 nucleotides read TGTGCCAGCAGTTTTCAGGGGGGCCCGGGCTATGGCTACACCTTC.

This clone was seen only once. The genes are TRBV29-1 and TRBJ1-5; D call uncertain. Germline V CDR1 and CDR2: SQVTM, ANQGSEA. This CDR3 contains 13 residues. V was clipped by 4 bases and J by 0 bases, with 7 bases between them. CDR3 protein: CSVGAASNQPQHF. For the CDR3, the DNA is TGCAGCGTTGGGGCAGCTAGCAATCAGCCCCAGCATTTT.

The chain employs TRBV10-1 and TRBJ1-2; 7 nucleotides line up with TRBD1. The CDR3 sequence is 13 residues long. The trim removed 4 bases at V and 8 bases at J, leaving 7 bases unmatched. CDR1 and CDR2 from the germline V gene are WNHNN and SYGVQD (reference sequence). CDR3 sequence reads: CASSGDRDEGYTF. The CDR3 DNA reads as TGCGCCAGCAGTGGAGACAGGGATGAAGGCTACACCTTC.

The V gene is TRBV7-2, the J gene TRBJ2-5; maybe TRBD2 (5 bases). Germline V gene lookup returns CDR1 SGHTA and CDR2 FQGNSA. CDR3 length equals 15 residues. V was cut by 5 bases and J by 5 bases, with 18 bases left in between. Written as DNA, the CDR3 is TGTGCCAGCAGCCTAGGAGGCCCGCATCCCGAGACCCAGTACTTC. Amino acid sequence: CASSLGGPHPETQYF.

This rearrangement joins TRBV6-1 to TRBJ2-1, with a possible D match to TRBD1 (6 bases). V was clipped by 2 bases and J by 4 bases, with 18 bases between them. The CDR3 totals 17 residues. The germline gives CDR1 MNHNS, CDR2 SASEGT. The CDR3 DNA reads TGTGCCAGCAGTGAACCTTTACAGGGAAGTGGGTACAATGAGCAGTTCTTC. Its translation: CASSEPLQGSGYNEQFF.

The chain carries TRBV19 and TRBJ1-6; the D gene is possibly TRBD1 (6 bases). The CDR3 sequence is 13 residues long. The V end was cut by 7 bases, the J end by 10 bases, with 14 bases between. Germline CDR1 is LNHDA and CDR2 is SQIVND (reference sequence). The CDR3 DNA is TGTGCCAGTAAGTTCAGGGGCGAATCACCCCTCCACTTT. Translation gives CASKFRGESPLHF. The full variable domain, in which reference TRBV19 and TRBJ1-6 provide the parts outside the CDR3, is DGGITQSPKYLFRKEGQNVTLSCEQNLNHDAMYWYRQDPGQGLRLIYYSQIVNDFQKGDIAEGYSVSREKKESFPLTVTSAQKNPTAFYLCASKFRGESPLHFGNGTRLTVT.

The chain combines TRBV11-3 with TRBJ1-1; D is ambiguous. The ends were cut back, 5 bases at V and 5 bases at J, with 12 bases in the middle. From germline, CDR1 is SGHNT and CDR2 YENEEA. The CDR3 sequence is 13 residues long. Here the CDR3 DNA reads TGTGCCAGCAGCCCCCGAGGCGGGACTGAAGCTTTCTTT. This codes for CASSPRGGTEAFF. The full variable domain, completed using reference TRBV11-3 and TRBJ1-1, is EAGVVQSPRYKIIEKKQPVAFWCNPISGHNTLYWYLQNLGQGPELLIRYENEEAVDDSQLPKDRFSAERLKGVDSTLKIQPAELGDSAVYLCASSPRGGTEAFFGQGTRLTVV.